This T cell receptor beta chain was recovered during a study of CD8+ T cells in alopecia areata. V was cut by 3 bases and J by 5 bases, with 11 bases left in between. Germline lookup yields CDR1 MNHEY and CDR2 SMNVEV (reference sequence). The CDR3 is 13 residues long. The treatment is: oral pan-JAK inhibitor, 5-10 mg twice daily. Sequencing used cDNA as its template, made by extracting RNA and reverse transcribing it. Assay used: immunoSEQ multiplex PCR; TCRdb lists only in-frame clones, some missing. The table shows about 210,000 clones, with around three fifths occurring only once. The chain joins TRBV27 to TRBJ2-7, with a possible D match to TRBD1 (5 bases). This clonotype was sampled from a human donor with alopecia areata. Material: CD4+ T cells sorted from blood, obtained at week 4, from a patient treated with tofacitinib. CDR3 loop: CASSFQGRDEQYF. The CDR3 DNA is TGTGCCAGCAGTTTCCAGGGTCGGGACGAGCAGTACTTC.